These 8 T cell receptor beta chains originate from one sample sequenced in a study of early T cells in non-severe SARS-CoV-2 infection. Each CDR3 protein is one row after TCRdb ran MiXCR on the 5' RACE reads. The sample lists fewer than 85,000 distinct CDR3 sequences, about 16% occurring once. The sequencing input was whole blood. These receptors originate from an adult who was a healthcare worker with PCR-confirmed SARS-CoV-2 infection or an uninfected control (not recorded which).

V gene TRBV10-1 combines with J gene TRBJ2-1, with unresolved D. The CDR3 contains 13 residues. Germline loops: CDR1 WNHNN, CDR2 SYGVQD (reference sequence). Trimming shortened V by 2 bases and J by 3 bases, and 5 bases separated the two germline ends. The CDR3 here is CASSERLYNEQFF. The CDR3 coding sequence is TGCGCCAGCAGTGAGCGACTCTACAATGAGCAGTTCTTC.

At least ten counts were recorded for this clonotype. The V gene is TRBV7-9, the J gene TRBJ1-6, with D possibly matching TRBD1 (5 bases). Looked up from germline, CDR1 is SEHNR and CDR2 is FQNEAQ (reference sequence). The CDR3 sequence is 15 residues long. V was clipped by 4 bases and J by 7 bases, with 14 bases between them. DNA of the CDR3: TGTGCCAGCAGCTACAGCGGACACTCCAATTCACCCCTCCACTTT. It is translated as CASSYSGHSNSPLHF.

This chain uses TRBV7-9 with TRBJ1-5, with 10 bases that match TRBD1. Germline CDR1 is SEHNR and CDR2 is FQNEAQ (reference sequence). The V segment lost 10 bases and the J segment 7 bases; nucleotides outside the gene matches: 7. The CDR3 consists of 13 residues. CDR3 protein: CAIGQGVGQPQHF. The CDR3 bases are TGTGCCATCGGACAGGGGGTAGGGCAGCCCCAGCATTTT.

The chain joins TRBV24-1 to TRBJ2-3, with 7 bases lining up with TRBD1. This CDR3 contains 16 residues. The ends lost 3 bases at V and 2 bases at J; junction bases unmatched: 7. In germline, CDR1 is KGHDR, CDR2 SFDVKD. The CDR3 is CATSDRDSPTTDTQYF. Written as DNA, the CDR3 is TGTGCCACCAGTGATCGGGACAGCCCAACCACAGATACGCAGTATTTT.

This clonotype was found many times. CDR3 region: CAWSLGQAKGKGHTDTQYF. CDR3 DNA sequence: TGTGCCTGGAGTTTGGGACAGGCCAAAGGGAAAGGACACACAGATACGCAGTATTTT. The gene calls are TRBV30 and TRBJ2-3; 8 bases are a match to TRBD1. The length of the CDR3 is 19 residues. The germline gives CDR1 GTSNPN, CDR2 SVGIG (reference sequence). Losses at the gene ends were 2 bases for V and 2 bases for J; bases not matched to a gene: 18.

The CDR3, as DNA: TGTGCCAGCAGCCCCGGACGGTATAGCAATCAGCCCCAGCATTTT. Protein product: CASSPGRYSNQPQHF. The chain carries TRBV28 and TRBJ1-5; D is unresolved. Trimming removed 6 bases at V and 0 bases at J, with 12 bases between. The CDR3 consists of 15 residues. Germline-derived CDR1 and CDR2 are MDHEN and SYDVKM.

The rearrangement links TRBV2 to TRBJ1-2; no definite D call. The germline V gene encodes CDR1 SNHLY and CDR2 FYNNEI. V lost 8 bases to trimming and J lost 6 bases, with 19 bases between them. There are 14 residues in the CDR3. Written as DNA, the CDR3 is TGTGCCAGCCGCCCTGCGGGGTCTCTTCATGGCTACACCTTC. Translation gives CASRPAGSLHGYTF.

This clonotype was counted only a few times. The rearrangement links TRBV5-6 to TRBJ2-7; 8 bases line up with TRBD1. Losses at the gene ends were 3 bases for V and 5 bases for J; bases not matched to a gene: 10. This CDR3 has 15 residues. CDR1 and CDR2 (germline): SGHDT, YYEEEE. The CDR3 spells CASSYRTGRTHEQYF. The CDR3 DNA reads as TGTGCCAGCAGCTACCGGACAGGGAGGACCCACGAGCAGTACTTC.